The T cell receptor (beta chain) under discussion was sequenced for a study of T-cell reconstitution after alpha-beta-depleted transplantation in children. This clonotype was seen only a few times. Antigen specificity is unknown. Overall study results and limits: Once a year had passed after transplant, T-cell counts and diversity came mostly from newly produced T cells. Surviving thymic progenitors and recipient T cells were the source of high TCRbeta diversity at day 60 in some patients. The study reportedly traced alpha-beta T cells about two months after transplant to several hundred expanded graft clones.

The authors prepared the TCRbeta library with unique molecular identifiers. TCRdb redid the calling of the PCR reads with MiXCR, one entry per CDR3 protein. The profile covers around 270,000 distinct CDR3 sequences, with about 9.4% appearing a single time and over 6% taken by the ten largest. The CDR3 runs to 15 residues. With 4 bases clipped from V and 4 bases from J, the junction kept 7 bases outside the gene matches. Per the germline V gene, CDR1 is SGHRS and CDR2 is YFSETQ. This sequence was found in a boy under three years old with acute myeloid leukemia, due to receive a stem cell transplant. The sequencing here drew on PBMCs, taken before TCRalphabeta/CD19-depleted stem cell transplant. This chain connects TRBV5-1 to TRBJ1-4; 7 bases align to TRBD1. CDR3 coding DNA: TGCGCCAGCAGCCCCCCAGGGGGTAATAATGAAAAACTGTTTTTT. Protein product: CASSPPGGNNEKLFF.